These T cell receptor beta chains were read from a single sample in a study of cytomegalovirus exposure and HLA in healthy donors. The method was immunoSEQ multiplex PCR; TCRdb's version includes in-frame clones alone and lacks a portion of them. The data show about 210,000 clones, about 88% seen once. Material for sequencing was PBMCs. Every receptor here comes from a woman aged 25 to 39 in good health and CMV-seronegative. Both conserved end residues are part of each CDR3. The D gene is left open where the match is weak.

j_gene: TRBJ2-7
d_gene: TRBD2
v_gene: TRBV6-5
CDR3aa: CASRRTSGFYEQYF
CDR3nt: TGTGCCAGCAGGAGGACTAGCGGTTTCTACGAGCAGTACTTC

j_gene: TRBJ2-7
d_gene: TRBD1
v_gene: TRBV9
CDR3aa: CASSVLDTGGRQYF
CDR3nt: TGTGCCAGCAGCGTTTTAGATACAGGGGGCCGGCAGTACTTC

j_gene: TRBJ2-7
d_gene: NA
v_gene: TRBV16
CDR3aa: CASSRRETREYEQYF
CDR3nt: TGTGCCAGCAGCCGAAGGGAGACCCGAGAGTACGAGCAGTACTTC

j_gene: TRBJ2-5
d_gene: NA
v_gene: TRBV5-1
CDR3aa: CASSGGRRTAKETQYF
CDR3nt: TGCGCCAGCAGCGGCGGACGAAGGACAGCGAAAGAGACCCAGTACTTC

j_gene: TRBJ2-7
d_gene: TRBD1
v_gene: TRBV5-1
CDR3aa: CASSLGDREGYEQYF
CDR3nt: TGCGCCAGCAGCTTGGGGGACAGGGAAGGGTACGAGCAGTACTTC

j_gene: TRBJ2-7
d_gene: NA
v_gene: TRBV15
CDR3aa: CATSRSRSVASGEQYF
CDR3nt: TGTGCCACCAGCAGGAGCCGCTCCGTAGCCTCCGGGGAGCAGTACTTC

j_gene: TRBJ2-1
d_gene: TRBD2
v_gene: TRBV2
CDR3aa: CASSETSGSVSRLSFYNEQFF
CDR3nt: TGTGCCAGCAGTGAAACTAGCGGGAGTGTTTCTCGGTTGTCGTTCTACAATGAGCAGTTCTTC

j_gene: TRBJ2-7
d_gene: NA
v_gene: TRBV25-1
CDR3aa: CASSEYGRAYEQYF
CDR3nt: TGTGCCAGCAGTGAATACGGCAGGGCGTACGAGCAGTACTTC

j_gene: TRBJ1-1
d_gene: TRBD1
v_gene: TRBV19
CDR3aa: CASSIIGGTGVSTEAFF
CDR3nt: TGTGCCAGTAGTATTATAGGGGGGACAGGGGTATCCACTGAAGCTTTCTTT

j_gene: TRBJ2-3
d_gene: NA
v_gene: TRBV19
CDR3aa: CASNKGATDTQYF
CDR3nt: TGTGCCAGTAATAAAGGAGCTACAGATACGCAGTATTTT